This T cell receptor (beta chain) is from a study of blood T cell repertoires in COVID-19. For the study at large: Collection of acute and convalescent COVID-19 samples took place in the United States, Italy and Spain.

Original data processing: Using reference gene primer amplification, nucleated cell counts were estimated. Data came from immunoSEQ multiplex PCR; TCRdb stores just in-frame clones and leaves some out. Clone size and V and J calls were adopted from that table, with D and trimming inferred from the DNA. The table lists around 120,000 clones, 85% to 90% of them singletons. From germline, CDR1 is MNHEY and CDR2 SMNVEV (reference sequence). The CDR3 length is 13 residues. V was shortened by 6 bases and J by 6 bases, with 14 bases between the two germline ends. Enrolment of Seattle patients took place during active infection, and they were followed longitudinally.

Sequences were obtained from peripheral blood. The chain couples TRBV27 to TRBJ1-2; D unclear. This clonotype was obtained from a woman aged 60 to 75 with COVID-19, enrolled during active disease. CDR3 bases: TGTGCCAGCAGCCCTCTTTTTTTCCATGGCTACACCTTC. It specifies CASSPLFFHGYTF.